This TCR beta chain is drawn from a study of T cell clonality in common variable immunodeficiency. The study's findings and limits: Reportedly, TCR beta sequences from common variable immunodeficiency showed fewer deletions and N-nucleotide insertions. Links between repertoire features and CVID complications were heterogeneity-limited. CVID subjects had higher TCRbeta clonality than healthy controls, most marked in about a third.

No CVID subject was ill or on immunomodulatory drugs when sampled. Heparinized whole blood, roughly 4.5 to 8 ml, came from each donor. The V segment lost 2 bases and the J segment 5 bases; nucleotides outside the gene matches: 5. Germline CDR1 and CDR2: SEHNR and FQNEAQ (reference sequence). This CDR3 comprises 14 residues. The sample holds a few counts of this clone. Its cognate antigen is unknown. Sequencing ends 3 residues short of the CDR3 end; the germline J gene provides the rest. TCRdb keeps only in-frame clones here, not all; method: immunoSEQ multiplex PCR. The sample yields under 2,000 clones, without any singletons.

The chain uses TRBV7-9 and TRBJ2-7, with 8 bases that match TRBD2. Sequencing was carried out using peripheral blood mononuclear cells. This receptor was obtained from a human donor with common variable immunodeficiency. The sequenced CDR3 bases are TGTGCCAGCAGCTTAAGTGGGACTAGGGACGAG. Translating it yields CASSLSGTRDE. The whole CDR3 protein is CASSLSGTRDEQYF.